The clone carrying this TCR beta chain was recorded many times. No antigen is known for it. Over 18 months, lack of ophthalmopathy progression marked Graves' hyperthyroidism as stable. With 3 bases removed from V and 3 bases from J, the gap between germline ends came to 5 bases. The CDR3 loop spans 12 amino acids. The record originates from a study of T cells in Graves' hyperthyroidism and ophthalmopathy. Findings and limits, study-wide: Most expanded thyroid clonotypes above 0.001 also appeared in blood.

RNA transcripts provided the source from which TCR beta CDR3 regions were amplified. Researchers ran a first-round RT-PCR on the TCR CDR3 using the HTBI primer set. TCRdb used MiXCR to reprocess the multiplex PCR reads, holding one entry per CDR3 protein. Of 100,000 to 130,000 distinct CDR3 sequences listed, about a sixth were seen once; the top ten hold 35% to 50%. Sequencing was carried out using blood. The clonotype was recovered from a woman between 45 and 60 years old with Graves' hyperthyroidism. This chain uses TRBV12-3 or TRBV12-4 with TRBJ1-1, with a possible D match to TRBD1 (5 bases). The CDR3, as DNA: TGTGCCAGCAGTTTGACAGACACTGAAGCTTTCTTT. The encoded protein is CASSLTDTEAFF.